The entry below gives a single T cell receptor (beta chain) sequence along with its context. Its antigen is still unknown. Relative to the germline gene, one junction end is altered; a read error may explain this. The data belong to a study of response to subunit inactivated influenza vaccine. Whole-study findings and limits: There was a suggestion from the authors that each seasonal influenza vaccination recruits few new T cells.

Via MiXCR, TCRdb re-called the RT-PCR reads, giving one row per CDR3 protein. The table has hundreds of thousands of distinct CDR3 sequences, around a fifth seen once; the top ten hold approximately 10%. The sequence derives from a man aged 45-69 years who received an inactivated influenza vaccine. This sample comprised PBMCs from blood, obtained around 22 months after vaccination.

CDR3 in DNA: TGCAGTGTTAGACAGGGATTCGCCGGGGAGCTGTTTTTT. As protein: CSVRQGFAGELFF. V usage is TRBV20-1 and J usage is TRBJ2-2, with 7 bases lining up with TRBD1. The CDR3 has 13 residues. Germline CDR1 is DFQATT and CDR2 is SNEGSKA (reference sequence).